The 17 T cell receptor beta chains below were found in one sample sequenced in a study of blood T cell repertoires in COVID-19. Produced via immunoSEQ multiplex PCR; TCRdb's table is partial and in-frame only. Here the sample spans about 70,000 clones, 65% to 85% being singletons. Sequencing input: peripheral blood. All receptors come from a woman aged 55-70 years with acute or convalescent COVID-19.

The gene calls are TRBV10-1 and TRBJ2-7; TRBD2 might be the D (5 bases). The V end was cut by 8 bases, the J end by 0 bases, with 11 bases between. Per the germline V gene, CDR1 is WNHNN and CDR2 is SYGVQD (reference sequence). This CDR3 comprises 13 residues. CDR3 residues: CASGPGNSYEQYF. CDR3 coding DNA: TGCGCCAGCGGCCCCGGGAACTCCTACGAGCAGTACTTC.

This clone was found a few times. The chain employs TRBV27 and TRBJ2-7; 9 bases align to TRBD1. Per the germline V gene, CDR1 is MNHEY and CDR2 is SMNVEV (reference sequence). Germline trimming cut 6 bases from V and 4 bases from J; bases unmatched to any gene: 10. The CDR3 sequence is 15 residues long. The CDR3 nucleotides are TGTGCCAGCAGCCCGGACAGGGGAGCTTTATACGAGCAGTACTTC. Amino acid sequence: CASSPDRGALYEQYF.

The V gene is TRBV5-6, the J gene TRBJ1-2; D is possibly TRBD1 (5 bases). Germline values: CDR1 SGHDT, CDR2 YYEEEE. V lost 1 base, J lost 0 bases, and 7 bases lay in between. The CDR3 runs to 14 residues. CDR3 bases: TGTGCCAGCAGCTTGCCGGGGGCTAACTATGGCTACACCTTC. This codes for CASSLPGANYGYTF.

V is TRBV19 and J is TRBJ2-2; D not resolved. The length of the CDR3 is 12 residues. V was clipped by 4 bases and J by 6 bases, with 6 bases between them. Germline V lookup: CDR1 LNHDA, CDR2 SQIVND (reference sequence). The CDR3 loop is CASSTNSGELFF. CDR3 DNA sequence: TGTGCCAGTAGTACTAATTCCGGGGAGCTGTTTTTT.

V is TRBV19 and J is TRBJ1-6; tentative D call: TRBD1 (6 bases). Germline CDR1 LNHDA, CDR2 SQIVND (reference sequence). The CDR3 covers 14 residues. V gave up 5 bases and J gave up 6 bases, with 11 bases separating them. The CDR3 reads CASSFDRTNSPLHF. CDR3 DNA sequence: TGTGCCAGTAGTTTTGACAGGACTAATTCACCCCTCCACTTT. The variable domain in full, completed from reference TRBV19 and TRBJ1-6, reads DGGITQSPKYLFRKEGQNVTLSCEQNLNHDAMYWYRQDPGQGLRLIYYSQIVNDFQKGDIAEGYSVSREKKESFPLTVTSAQKNPTAFYLCASSFDRTNSPLHFGNGTRLTVT.

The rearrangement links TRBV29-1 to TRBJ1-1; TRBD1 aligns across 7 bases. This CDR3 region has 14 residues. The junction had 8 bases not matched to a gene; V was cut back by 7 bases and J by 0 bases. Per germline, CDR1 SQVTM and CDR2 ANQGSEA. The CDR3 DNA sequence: TGCAGCGGAGCTGACGGGACAGTGAACACTGAAGCTTTCTTT. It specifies CSGADGTVNTEAFF.

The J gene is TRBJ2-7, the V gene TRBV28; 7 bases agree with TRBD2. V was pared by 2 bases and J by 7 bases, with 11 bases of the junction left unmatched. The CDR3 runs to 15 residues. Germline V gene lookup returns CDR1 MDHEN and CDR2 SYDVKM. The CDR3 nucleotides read TGTGCCAGCAGTTTAGCAGGGAGGGCCTTTTGGGAGCAGTACTTC. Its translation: CASSLAGRAFWEQYF.

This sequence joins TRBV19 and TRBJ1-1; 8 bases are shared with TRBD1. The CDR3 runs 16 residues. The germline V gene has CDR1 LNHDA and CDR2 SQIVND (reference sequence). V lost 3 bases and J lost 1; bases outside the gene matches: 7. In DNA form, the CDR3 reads TGTGCCAGTAGTATCCCACTCGGACAGGGGAACACTGAAGCTTTCTTT. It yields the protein CASSIPLGQGNTEAFF.

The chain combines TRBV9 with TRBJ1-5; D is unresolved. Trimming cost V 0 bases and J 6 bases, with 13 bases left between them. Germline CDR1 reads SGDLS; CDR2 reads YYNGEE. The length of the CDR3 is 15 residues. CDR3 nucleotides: TGTGCCAGCAGCGTAGGTGGTAGTATAAGTCAGCCCCAGCATTTT. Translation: CASSVGGSISQPQHF. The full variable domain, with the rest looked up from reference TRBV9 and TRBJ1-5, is DSGVTQTPKHLITATGQRVTLRCSPRSGDLSVYWYQQSLDQGLQFLIQYYNGEERAKGNILERFSAQQFPDLHSELNLSSLELGDSALYFCASSVGGSISQPQHFGDGTRLSIL.

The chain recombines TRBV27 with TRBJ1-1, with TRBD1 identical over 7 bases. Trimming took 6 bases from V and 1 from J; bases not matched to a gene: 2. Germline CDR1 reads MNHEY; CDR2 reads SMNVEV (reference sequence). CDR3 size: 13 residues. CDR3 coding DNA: TGTGCCAGCAGGGGACAGACGAACACTGAAGCTTTCTTT. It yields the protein CASRGQTNTEAFF.

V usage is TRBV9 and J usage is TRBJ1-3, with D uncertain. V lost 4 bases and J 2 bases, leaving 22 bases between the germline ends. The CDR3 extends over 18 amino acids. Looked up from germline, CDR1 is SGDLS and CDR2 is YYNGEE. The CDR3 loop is CASSRQVEAGSAGNTIYF. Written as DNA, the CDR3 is TGTGCCAGCAGCCGACAAGTGGAGGCTGGCAGCGCTGGAAACACCATATATTTT.

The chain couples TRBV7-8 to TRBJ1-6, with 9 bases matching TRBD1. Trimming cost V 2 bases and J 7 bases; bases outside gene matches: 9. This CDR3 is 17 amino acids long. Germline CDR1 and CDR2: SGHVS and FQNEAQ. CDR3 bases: TGTGCCAGCAGCTTACGAGGGGGGGACAGGGCAAATTCACCCCTCCACTTT. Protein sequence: CASSLRGGDRANSPLHF.

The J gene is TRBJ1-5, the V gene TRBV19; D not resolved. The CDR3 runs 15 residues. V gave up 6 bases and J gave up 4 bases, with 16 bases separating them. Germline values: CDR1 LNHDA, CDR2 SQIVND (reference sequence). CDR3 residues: CASSESVSENQPQHF. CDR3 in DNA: TGTGCCAGTAGCGAATCGGTGTCCGAGAATCAGCCCCAGCATTTT.

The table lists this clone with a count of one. DNA for the CDR3: TGCGCCAGCAGTGGTCGGCAGGGGGCCTACGAGCAGTACTTC. This sequence encodes CASSGRQGAYEQYF. V usage is TRBV5-1 and J usage is TRBJ2-7; 7 bases match TRBD1. J lost 2 bases, V lost 5 bases, and 7 bases had no gene match. This CDR3 comprises 14 residues. The germline V gene encodes CDR1 SGHRS and CDR2 YFSETQ.

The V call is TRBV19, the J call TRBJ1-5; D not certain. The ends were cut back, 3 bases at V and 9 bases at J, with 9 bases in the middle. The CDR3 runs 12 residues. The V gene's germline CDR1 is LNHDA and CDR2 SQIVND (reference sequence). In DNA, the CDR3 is TGTGCCAGTAGTATGCTAAAGCTGCCCCAGCATTTT. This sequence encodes CASSMLKLPQHF.

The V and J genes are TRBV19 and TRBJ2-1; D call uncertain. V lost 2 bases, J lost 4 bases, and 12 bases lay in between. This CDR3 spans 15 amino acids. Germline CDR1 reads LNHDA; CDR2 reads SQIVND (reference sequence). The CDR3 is CASSISPRIYNEQFF. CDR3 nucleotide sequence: TGTGCCAGTAGTATATCACCCAGGATTTACAATGAGCAGTTCTTC.

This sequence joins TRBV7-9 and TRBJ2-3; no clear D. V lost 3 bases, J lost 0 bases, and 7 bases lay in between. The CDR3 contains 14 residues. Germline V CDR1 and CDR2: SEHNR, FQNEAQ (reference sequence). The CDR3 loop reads CASSFSGSTDTQYF. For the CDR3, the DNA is TGTGCCAGCAGCTTCTCCGGGAGCACAGATACGCAGTATTTT.